These 10 T cell receptor beta chains share one sample of origin, sequenced in a study of T cells after yellow fever vaccination. MiXCR, run by TCRdb on the 5' RACE reads, gives a single entry per CDR3 protein. The sample shows about 220,000 distinct CDR3 sequences, 3% to 4% of them seen only once. The sequencing used CD4+ T cells sorted from PBMCs, collected 10 days after the yellow fever booster vaccination. Receptors originate from a man aged 18 to 30 who received the YFV17D yellow fever vaccine.

J is TRBJ1-1 and V is TRBV28, with D possibly TRBD1 on 5 matching bases. With 5 bases removed from V and 11 bases from J, the gap between germline ends came to 12 bases. Germline loops: CDR1 MDHEN, CDR2 SYDVKM. This CDR3 region has 11 residues. The CDR3 sequence is CASSQARGAFF. CDR3 DNA sequence: TGTGCCAGCAGTCAGGCCCGGGGGGCTTTCTTT. Filled out from reference TRBV28 and TRBJ1-1, the complete variable domain reads DVKVTQSSRYLVKRTGEKVFLECVQDMDHENMFWYRQDPGLGLRLIYFSYDVKMKEKGDIPEGYSVSREKKERFSLILESASTNQTSMYLCASSQARGAFFGQGTRLTVV.

In its sample, this clonotype was seen a few times. This chain links TRBV7-3 with TRBJ1-1; TRBD1 agrees at 7 bases. This CDR3 region has 14 residues. The V gene's germline CDR1 is SGHTA and CDR2 FQGTGA. The V segment lost 5 bases and the J segment 4 bases; nucleotides outside the gene matches: 7. CDR3 region: CASSPITGVTEAFF. The DNA for the CDR3 is TGTGCCAGCAGCCCAATCACAGGGGTCACTGAAGCTTTCTTT.

V usage is TRBV7-2 and J usage is TRBJ1-3, with 7 nucleotides matching TRBD1. Germline values: CDR1 SGHTA, CDR2 FQGNSA. V lost 5 bases to trimming and J lost 4 bases; unmatched junction nucleotides: 8. The CDR3 is 15 residues long. In nucleotides, the CDR3 is TGTGCCAGCAGCCAGACGACAGGGTTCGGAAACACCATATATTTT. Its translation is CASSQTTGFGNTIYF.

DNA of the CDR3: TGTGCCAGCAGTTCCTGGGGACCCGCCTCCTACGAGCAGTACGTC. It specifies CASSSWGPASYEQYV. The V gene is TRBV27, the J gene TRBJ2-7, with D perhaps given as TRBD1 or TRBD2 (5 bases each). The CDR3 contains 15 residues. Germline values: CDR1 MNHEY, CDR2 SMNVEV (reference sequence). Between the trimmed V and J ends, which lost 4 bases and 0 bases, there was a span of 13 bases.

This clonotype was picked up many times. The chain has TRBV5-1 and TRBJ2-3; D gene uncertain. V was cut by 0 bases and J by 5 bases, with 19 bases left in between. CDR1 SGHRS and CDR2 YFSETQ come from the germline V gene. The CDR3 is made up of 17 amino acids. The CDR3 region is CASSLVFAENPGDTQYF. The CDR3 nucleotides are TGCGCCAGCAGCTTGGTATTCGCGGAGAACCCGGGAGATACGCAGTATTTT.

The V and J genes are TRBV15 and TRBJ1-6, with unresolved D. CDR3 length: 14 amino acids. V was shortened by 3 bases and J by 6 bases, with 9 bases between the two germline ends. Germline V gene data show CDR1 as LNHNV and CDR2 as YYDKDF (reference sequence). The CDR3 sequence: CATSRQVGNSPLHF. CDR3 nucleotides: TGTGCCACCAGCAGGCAGGTCGGTAATTCACCCCTCCACTTT.

The gene calls are TRBV12-3 or TRBV12-4 and TRBJ1-2, with 7 positions matching TRBD1. There are 15 residues in the CDR3. V was pared by 4 bases and J by 4 bases, with 9 bases of the junction left unmatched. CDR3 sequence reads: CASSSGDRPAYGYTF. The CDR3 coding sequence is TGTGCCAGCAGTTCAGGGGACAGACCCGCCTATGGCTACACCTTC.

This clonotype was found once. V usage is TRBV6-6 and J usage is TRBJ2-5; D not certain. The CDR3 runs to 14 residues. Germline V CDR1 and CDR2: MNHNY, SVGAGI (reference sequence). Trimming shortened V by 2 bases and J by 3 bases, and 10 bases separated the two germline ends. For the CDR3, the DNA is TGTGCCAGCAGTTACGAGGTCAGCGAAGAGACCCAGTACTTC. Its translation: CASSYEVSEETQYF.

The chain recombines TRBV12-3 or TRBV12-4 with TRBJ1-2, with no clear D. The V and J ends lost 8 bases and 2 bases respectively, with 18 bases between them. This CDR3 contains 15 residues. The CDR3 loop reads CASRSHYEPNYGYTF. DNA for the CDR3: TGTGCCAGCCGGTCCCATTACGAACCCAACTATGGCTACACCTTC.

This clonotype was found many times. CDR3 protein: CASSQDNTVPNYGYTF. CDR3 sequence (DNA): TGTGCCAGCAGCCAAGATAACACAGTTCCTAACTATGGCTACACCTTC. The rearrangement links TRBV4-2 to TRBJ1-2; D call uncertain. Germline lookup yields CDR1 LGHNA and CDR2 YNFKEQ. The CDR3 length is 16 residues. With 0 bases removed from V and 0 bases from J, the gap between germline ends came to 11 bases.